The 10 T cell receptor beta chains below were found in one sample sequenced in a study of T cell repertoires in cytomegalovirus infection (dated by TCRdb to between 2017 and 2020). Sequencer: Illumina HiSeq 1500. TCRdb reprocessing: public reads trimmed at Q25 with fastp, clones called with MiXCR, in-frame beta chains kept. Every distinct CDR3 protein forms one entry, paired with its most common genes and DNA. The sample data list about 890,000 distinct CDR3 sequences, and about 33% of these were observed just once. Clones ranked in the top ten supply 13% of the sample. These receptors' targets are unknown. Sample treatment or condition, as interpreted from the label and publication: in vitro stimulation with specific CMV peptide epitopes to enrich CMV-specific T cells. Here the sequenced sample was cultured CD8+ T cells from PBMCs, taken from culture after CMV antigen stimulation. These receptors originate from a human donor in good health (CMV status not recorded). Some clones in this sample may be carry-over from other donors' samples.

CDR3 in amino acids: CASSYSRTYEQYF. The CDR3 nucleotides read TGTGCCAGCAGTTACTCTCGGACCTACGAGCAGTACTTC. J is TRBJ2-7 and V is TRBV6-6; no reliable D call. V was shortened by 0 bases and J by 2 bases, with 5 bases between the two germline ends. The CDR3 contains 13 residues. The germline CDR1 and CDR2 sequences are MNHNY and SVGAGI (reference sequence).

The chain joins TRBV6-6 to TRBJ2-6; 8 bases agree with TRBD1. This CDR3 comprises 21 residues. Germline assignment: CDR1 MNHNY and CDR2 SVGAGI (reference sequence). J was trimmed by 1 base and V by 4 bases; bases with no gene match: 18. The CDR3 DNA reads as TGTGCCAGCAGTTTGTACGGGGCAGGGGGCCTTGTGGAATCTGGGGCCAACGTCCTGACTTTC. Encoded protein: CASSLYGAGGLVESGANVLTF.

The chain uses TRBV18 and TRBJ2-7; 9 bases map to TRBD1. V lost 5 bases to trimming and J lost 6 bases; unmatched junction nucleotides: 5. The CDR3 is 13 amino acids. Germline V gene sequence: CDR1 KGHSH, CDR2 LQKENI. The CDR3 region is CASSWTGEAEQYV. The CDR3 DNA reads as TGTGCCAGCTCATGGACAGGGGAGGCCGAGCAGTACGTC.

Only one count was recorded for this clonotype. This sequence joins TRBV6-1 and TRBJ2-7; D gene uncertain. Trimming pared 7 bases from V and 2 bases from J, leaving 9 bases between. Germline V gene data show CDR1 as MNHNS and CDR2 as SASEGT. CDR3 length: 12 amino acids. CDR3 sequence: CASNGRAYEQYF. CDR3 nucleotides: TGTGCCAGCAATGGCAGAGCCTACGAGCAGTACTTC.

V usage is TRBV27 and J usage is TRBJ2-7, with 8 bases lining up with TRBD1. The J segment lost 9 bases and the V segment lost 7 bases, leaving 20 bases of the junction unmatched. This CDR3 comprises 16 residues. Germline values: CDR1 MNHEY, CDR2 SMNVEV (reference sequence). The CDR3 coding sequence is TGTGCCAGCATGACGCAAAGGGACAGGTTTTCTACTGGGCAGTACTTC. Translating it yields CASMTQRDRFSTGQYF.

Remarks on this clonotype: One junction end disagrees with the germline gene, perhaps due to a read error. V and J are TRBV7-8 and TRBJ2-1, with 8 positions matching TRBD2. CDR3 size: 14 residues. The germline V gene has CDR1 SGHVS and CDR2 FQNEAQ. The CDR3 DNA reads TGTGCCAGCAGCTTAGGGGGACTAGTGAATGAGCAGTTCTTT. Translating gives CASSLGGLVNEQFF.

The chain links TRBV7-2 to TRBJ1-2; D perhaps matches TRBD1 (6 bases). Per germline, CDR1 SGHTA and CDR2 FQGNSA. This CDR3 is 16 amino acids long. V was trimmed by 2 bases and J by 3 bases, leaving 16 bases between them. The CDR3 nucleotides read TGTGCCAGCAGCTTACTAGGGGGGGAGGTGGACTATGGCTACACCTTC. It specifies CASSLLGGEVDYGYTF.

To note about this clonotype: A much larger clone differs from this one at a single base, so this may be a read error. The rearrangement links TRBV7-6 to TRBJ2-1; TRBD2 aligns across 9 bases. This CDR3 has 19 residues. CDR1 is SGHVS, CDR2 FNYEAQ, per germline. The DNA for the CDR3 is TGTGCCAACAGCAAAGGGGGCGGGGGGGAATATCCGCACTACAATGAGCAGTTCTTC. Protein: CANSKGGGGEYPHYNEQFF.

In its sample, this clonotype was seen a few times. The V gene is TRBV12-3 or TRBV12-4, the J gene TRBJ2-5; D not resolved. The CDR3 sequence is 12 residues long. V lost 5 bases and J 2 bases, leaving 6 bases between the germline ends. This CDR3 reads CASSRHQETQYF. DNA for the CDR3: TGTGCCAGCAGTAGGCATCAAGAGACCCAGTACTTC.

The sample holds a few counts of this clonotype. The V call is TRBV11-2, the J call TRBJ2-7; 7 bases align to TRBD2. The CDR3 sequence is 14 residues long. With 1 base clipped from V and 6 bases from J, the junction kept 6 bases outside the gene matches. Germline-derived CDR1 and CDR2 are SGHAT and FQNNGV. The CDR3 DNA sequence: TGTGCCAGCAGCTTAGCCGGCGGGGGAGGCGAGCAGTACTTC. This gives the protein CASSLAGGGGEQYF.